Presented here are 21 T cell receptor beta chains from one specimen sequenced in a study of T cells after yellow fever vaccination. TCRdb passed the 5' RACE reads through MiXCR, listing each CDR3 protein once. Counted here are 46,000 or so distinct CDR3 sequences, 5.5% to 7.5% occurring once; the ten biggest clones make up more than 9%. The sequencing here drew on PBMCs, either bulk or a sorted T-cell subset (CD4+, CD8+, memory, or dextramer-sorted; not recorded which), taken 45 days after the yellow fever booster vaccination. These receptors were collected from a man aged 25-40 years who received the YFV17D yellow fever vaccine.

This clonotype was found many times. The gene calls are TRBV5-4 and TRBJ2-3; D gene uncertain. Trimming stripped 2 bases from V and 7 bases from J, with 8 bases between. The CDR3 loop spans 12 amino acids. Germline V gene sequence: CDR1 SGHNT, CDR2 YYREEE (reference sequence). The CDR3 loop reads CASSLDWNTQYF. The DNA for the CDR3 is TGTGCCAGCAGCTTAGACTGGAATACGCAGTATTTT. The complete variable domain, with remaining parts taken from reference TRBV5-4 and TRBJ2-3, reads ETGVTQSPTHLIKTRGQQVTLRCSSQSGHNTVSWYQQALGQGPQFIFQYYREEENGRGNFPPRFSGLQFPNYSSELNVNALELDDSALYLCASSLDWNTQYFGPGTRLTVL.

This clonotype was seen repeatedly, ten times or more. The chain recombines TRBV29-1 with TRBJ2-7, with 9 bases aligning to TRBD1. Per the germline V gene, CDR1 is SQVTM and CDR2 is ANQGSEA. With V trimmed by 7 bases and J by 8 bases, 12 bases remained unmatched. The CDR3 covers 13 residues. The CDR3 sequence is CSAGQGLYDKQYF. DNA for the CDR3: TGCAGCGCAGGACAGGGGTTATACGACAAGCAGTACTTC.

The table lists this clonotype with many counts. The chain is built from TRBV5-4 and TRBJ1-1; D gene unclear. CDR3 length: 14 residues. Trimming took 0 bases from V and 1 from J, leaving 7 bases between them. The germline V gene has CDR1 SGHNT and CDR2 YYREEE (reference sequence). CDR3 loop: CASSLANGNTEAFF. The CDR3 nucleotides read TGTGCCAGCAGCTTGGCCAACGGGAACACTGAAGCTTTCTTT.

This clonotype was recorded at least ten times. V is TRBV4-3 and J is TRBJ2-3, with a weak D call TRBD2 (6 bases). Trimming took off 1 base at V and 0 bases at J, with 11 bases between the two ends. This CDR3 is 16 amino acids long. CDR1 is LGHNA and CDR2 is YSLEER in the germline V gene. In DNA form, the CDR3 reads TGCGCCAGCAGCCAAGGATTTGCGGGAAGCACAGATACGCAGTATTTT. Encoded protein: CASSQGFAGSTDTQYF.

This clonotype was picked up many times. The V gene is TRBV7-6, the J gene TRBJ2-3; D is ambiguous. The length of the CDR3 is 15 residues. V was clipped by 4 bases and J by 11 bases, with 22 bases between them. Germline V lookup: CDR1 SGHVS, CDR2 FNYEAQ. Here the CDR3 reads CASSCRRPRRVGQYF. The CDR3 DNA is TGTGCCAGCAGCTGCAGACGGCCCCGACGAGTTGGGCAGTATTTT.

In its sample, this clonotype was seen many times. The chain couples TRBV29-1 to TRBJ2-7, with D hard to call. Trimming pared 4 bases from V and 6 bases from J, leaving 13 bases between. The CDR3 spans 12 residues. Per the germline V gene, CDR1 is SQVTM and CDR2 is ANQGSEA. The CDR3 DNA sequence: TGCAGCGTTGGGTCCGGTCAGTCCGAGCAGTACTTC. Translated, it gives CSVGSGQSEQYF.

This rearrangement joins TRBV18 to TRBJ2-2, with 8 bases aligning to TRBD1. Germline V gene lookup returns CDR1 KGHSH and CDR2 LQKENI. After removal of 1 base from V and 3 bases from J, the junction contained 7 bases not matched to a gene. The CDR3 has 17 residues. The CDR3 spells CASSPLSGGAYTGELFF. The DNA of the CDR3 is TGTGCCAGCTCACCACTCTCAGGGGGCGCCTACACCGGGGAGCTGTTTTTT. Filled out from reference TRBV18 and TRBJ2-2, the complete variable domain reads NAGVMQNPRHLVRRRGQEARLRCSPMKGHSHVYWYRQLPEEGLKFMVYLQKENIIDESGMPKERFSAEFPKEGPSILRIQQVVRGDSAAYFCASSPLSGGAYTGELFFGEGSRLTVL.

This clonotype has at least ten counts. CDR3 region: CSARAIFQLYNEQFF. The CDR3 bases are TGCAGTGCTAGAGCTATCTTTCAACTTTACAATGAGCAGTTCTTC. The chain is built from TRBV20-1 and TRBJ2-1; D not certain. Germline V gene data show CDR1 as DFQATT and CDR2 as SNEGSKA (reference sequence). V lost 1 base and J 4 bases, leaving 14 bases between the germline ends. The length of the CDR3 is 15 residues.

The table lists this clonotype with many counts. The chain recombines TRBV6-2 or TRBV6-3 with TRBJ2-7; D not certain. Per germline, CDR1 MNHEY and CDR2 SVGEGT. The CDR3 length is 12 residues. Trimming removed 6 bases from V and 2 bases from J, with 8 bases in between. This CDR3 is CASSRRTYEQYF. CDR3 DNA sequence: TGTGCCAGCAGCCGCCGGACCTACGAGCAGTACTTC.

This clonotype was detected ten times or more. The gene calls are TRBV6-6 and TRBJ1-1; D is undetermined. V was clipped by 8 bases and J by 6 bases, with 16 bases between them. Germline V CDR1 and CDR2: MNHNY, SVGAGI (reference sequence). This CDR3 region has 13 residues. The CDR3 nucleotides read TGTGCCAGCCGTCAATTTGAGGCCGCTGAAGCTTTCTTT. It translates to CASRQFEAAEAFF.

The J gene is TRBJ2-3, the V gene TRBV20-1; perhaps D is TRBD1 or TRBD2 (5 bases each). This CDR3 comprises 12 residues. Between the trimmed V and J ends, which lost 1 base and 3 bases, there was a span of 5 bases. Germline V lookup: CDR1 DFQATT, CDR2 SNEGSKA (reference sequence). The CDR3 loop reads CSARGGTDTQYF. CDR3 nucleotide sequence: TGCAGTGCTAGAGGGGGGACAGATACGCAGTATTTT.

This clonotype was observed at least ten times. The chain employs TRBV30 and TRBJ2-7; D is ambiguous. The germline V and J ends were trimmed by 5 bases and 3 bases, with 5 bases remaining between them. This CDR3 is 10 amino acids long. Per germline, CDR1 GTSNPN and CDR2 SVGIG (reference sequence). The CDR3: CAWGGYEQYF. CDR3 bases: TGTGCCTGGGGCGGCTACGAGCAGTACTTC. Full variable domain (rest looked up from reference TRBV30 and TRBJ2-7): SQTIHQWPATLVQPVGSPLSLECTVEGTSNPNLYWYRQAAGRGLQLLFYSVGIGQISSEVPQNLSASRPQDRQFILSSKKLLLSDSGFYLCAWGGYEQYFGPGTRLTVT.

This clonotype has at least ten counts. The chain employs TRBV11-2 and TRBJ1-1; no definite D call. Germline V lookup: CDR1 SGHAT, CDR2 FQNNGV. The CDR3 covers 13 residues. The V gene lost 1 base and the J gene lost 7 bases, with 10 bases spanning the gap. DNA of the CDR3: TGTGCCAGCAGCTTAGGATTGGGCAGTGAAGCTTTCTTT. Translation gives CASSLGLGSEAFF.

This clonotype showed up many times. V gene TRBV6-6 combines with J gene TRBJ2-5, with 7 bases identical to TRBD2. The trim removed 7 bases at V and 2 bases at J, leaving 10 bases unmatched. CDR1 and CDR2 from the germline V gene are MNHNY and SVGAGI (reference sequence). The CDR3 runs to 15 residues. As DNA, the CDR3 is TGTGCCAGCAACAGTCCAGGGAGGGGACAAGAGACCCAGTACTTC. Translated: CASNSPGRGQETQYF.

This clonotype was counted between two and nine times. The chain joins TRBV20-1 to TRBJ2-2, with a tentative D call TRBD2 (6 bases). Germline lookup yields CDR1 DFQATT and CDR2 SNEGSKA (reference sequence). V lost 3 bases and J 13 bases, leaving 18 bases between the germline ends. The CDR3 spans 13 residues. The CDR3 is CSARRGGTRGLFF. As DNA, the CDR3 is TGCAGTGCTAGGCGGGGCGGGACCCGGGGGCTGTTTTTT.

This clonotype was observed many times. The rearrangement links TRBV6-5 to TRBJ2-4, with 9 positions matching TRBD1. Germline V gives CDR1 MNHEY, CDR2 SVGAGI. The V segment lost 2 bases and the J segment 8 bases; nucleotides outside the gene matches: 4. There are 14 residues in the CDR3. CDR3 bases: TGTGCCAGCAGTTACACGACAGGGGGGCACATTCAGTACTTC. The encoded protein is CASSYTTGGHIQYF.

Many counts were recorded for this clonotype. The rearrangement joins TRBV29-1 to TRBJ1-5; D is uncertain. Per the germline V gene, CDR1 is SQVTM and CDR2 is ANQGSEA. Trimming left V 4 bases short and J 5 bases short, with 12 bases between. The CDR3 loop spans 13 amino acids. The DNA of the CDR3 is TGCAGCGTTGTATCGCAGATTGATCAGCCCCAGCATTTT. It encodes CSVVSQIDQPQHF.

This clonotype was observed many times. The chain uses TRBV27 and TRBJ2-3; 10 bases line up with TRBD1. This CDR3 region has 16 residues. In germline, CDR1 is MNHEY, CDR2 SMNVEV (reference sequence). Germline trimming cut 10 bases from V and 2 bases from J; bases unmatched to any gene: 12. CDR3 bases: TGTGCCACCAACACAAGACAGGGGGCAGTCACAGATACGCAGTATTTT. Translated, it gives CATNTRQGAVTDTQYF.

The chain links TRBV10-1 to TRBJ2-1; TRBD2 aligns across 7 bases. Germline CDR1 is WNHNN and CDR2 is SYGVQD (reference sequence). V lost 6 bases to trimming and J lost 8 bases; unmatched junction nucleotides: 7. The length of the CDR3 is 13 residues. As DNA, the CDR3 is TGCGCCAGCAGGAATGCTGGGGGGGATGAGCAGTTCTTC. It yields the protein CASRNAGGDEQFF.

The sample holds many counts of this clonotype. V and J are TRBV4-2 and TRBJ1-6; D ambiguous. Germline V lookup: CDR1 LGHNA, CDR2 YNFKEQ. The CDR3 runs 12 residues. V was cut by 0 bases and J by 8 bases, with 2 bases left in between. Here the CDR3 DNA reads TGTGCCAGCAGCCAAGAAGATTCACCCCTCCACTTT. It specifies CASSQEDSPLHF.

This chain links TRBV30 with TRBJ1-1, with TRBD1 identical over 8 bases. Germline values: CDR1 GTSNPN, CDR2 SVGIG (reference sequence). The J segment lost 0 bases and the V segment lost 4 bases, leaving 4 bases of the junction unmatched. This CDR3 has 14 amino acids. CDR3 DNA: TGTGCCTGGAACCGACAGGGGCTGAACACTGAAGCTTTCTTT. It is translated as CAWNRQGLNTEAFF.